One and the same sample provided the 3 T cell receptor beta chains below, sequenced in a study of blood T cell repertoires in COVID-19. TCRdb keeps only in-frame clones here, not all; method: immunoSEQ multiplex PCR. The sample shows fewer than 70,000 clones, 80% to 90% of them seen only once. Sequenced material: peripheral blood. These receptors all come from a woman aged 70-85 years with active COVID-19.

The rearrangement joins TRBV6-6 to TRBJ2-7; 10 bases line up with TRBD2. V shed 4 bases and J 1 base; nucleotides not matched to a gene: 7. Germline CDR1 and CDR2: MNHNY and SVGAGI (reference sequence). This CDR3 is built from 16 residues. The CDR3 coding sequence is TGTGCCAGCAGTTTTGGACTAGCGGTAATTTCCTACGAGCAGTACTTC. Protein product: CASSFGLAVISYEQYF.

This clone has more than one count but fewer than ten. The V call is TRBV27, the J call TRBJ2-7; 7 nucleotides align to TRBD1. V dropped 6 bases and J dropped 1; count of bases not matched to a gene: 12. Germline-derived CDR1 and CDR2 are MNHEY and SMNVEV (reference sequence). The length of the CDR3 is 16 residues. CDR3 DNA: TGTGCCAGCAGCTACAGTACAGGGGAAGCGTCCTACGAGCAGTACTTC. This sequence encodes CASSYSTGEASYEQYF.

The J gene is TRBJ1-4, the V gene TRBV18, with D possibly being TRBD1 (5 bases). Germline V gene sequence: CDR1 KGHSH, CDR2 LQKENI. This CDR3 has 14 amino acids. Deletions cut 4 bases from V and 8 bases from J, with 14 bases between. The CDR3 sequence: CASSQDKGYEKLFF. The CDR3 bases are TGTGCCAGCTCACAGGACAAGGGCTACGAAAAACTGTTTTTT.